This T cell receptor beta chain was sequenced during a study of monozygotic twins with inflammatory bowel disease. Findings and limits, study-wide: IBD patients had lower TCRbeta diversity (inverse Simpson) than healthy co-twins.

Whole blood without T cell sorting served as the source of isolated total RNA. UMIs containing a 6-nucleotide sample barcode were added via template switching. TCRdb reanalyzed the 5' RACE reads and collapses them to one entry per CDR3 protein, without DNA. Its table lists about 160,000 distinct CDR3 sequences. Concerning this clonotype: The antigen remains undetermined.

Germline values: CDR1 SGHDT, CDR2 YYEEEE. This CDR3 comprises 14 residues. Sequencing input: blood. The chain has TRBV5-6 and TRBJ2-3; TCRdb returns TRBD2, unconfirmable since there is no DNA. The sequence came from a human donor with ulcerative colitis or Crohn's disease, or a healthy co-twin of an affected twin (not recorded which). The CDR3 sequence: CASRASGSGDTQYF.